This TCR beta chain was sequenced in a study of blood T cell repertoires in COVID-19. About the research overall: The United States, Italy and Spain were the sources of the acute and convalescent COVID-19 samples.

Original data processing: Amplification from reference gene primers served as the basis for estimated nucleated cell counts. Using immunoSEQ multiplex PCR, the repertoire was profiled, and TCRdb retains in-frame clones only, with some absent. V, J and clone size are those of that table, while D and trimming were read from the DNA. Of about 190,000 clones listed, approximately 84% are singletons. V trimming: 3 bases; J trimming: 8 bases; junction bases outside the gene matches: 12. Germline values: CDR1 SGDLS, CDR2 YYNGEE. The length of the CDR3 is 16 residues. This clonotype was obtained from a woman in her sixties or seventies with active or convalescent COVID-19. Sequencing was performed on peripheral blood. The chain recombines TRBV9 with TRBJ2-1; 9 bases match TRBD2. The CDR3 sequence is CASSDPRGLAGYEQFF. CDR3 nucleotides: TGTGCCAGCAGCGATCCCCGAGGGCTAGCGGGGTATGAGCAGTTCTTC.